A selection of T cell receptor beta chains follows, all from one sample in a study of blood T cell repertoires in COVID-19. TCRdb's table, derived via immunoSEQ multiplex PCR, lists solely in-frame clones and lacks some. The sample records hundreds of thousands of clones, about 88% being singletons. The material sequenced was peripheral blood. The receptors were sampled from an older woman with COVID-19, enrolled during active disease. The CDR3 runs from the conserved cysteine through the conserved F or W. A D gene is named only where the DNA matches it firmly. The listing skips clone size in some rows; elsewhere it reads once, few, many or a size class.

j_call,v_call,d_call,clone_size,cdr3_nt,cdr3_aa
TRBJ1-2,TRBV12-3/TRBV12-4,TRBD1,-,TGTGCCAGCAGCCCACAGGGGAACTATGGCTACACCTTC,CASSPQGNYGYTF
TRBJ2-2,TRBV6-1,-,-,TGTGCCAGCAGTGAGGTATGGCGGATTACCACCGGGGAGCTGTTTTTT,CASSEVWRITTGELFF
TRBJ1-1,TRBV11-2,TRBD1,few,TGTGCCAGCAGCTTATCATGGGACAGGGTGTCGGATGAAGCTTTCTTT,CASSLSWDRVSDEAFF
TRBJ1-2,TRBV7-6,-,-,TGTGCCAGCAGCTTTAGTTCCTTAGACTATGGCTACACCTTC,CASSFSSLDYGYTF
TRBJ2-6,TRBV4-1,-,-,TGCGCCAGCAGCCAAGATTCAGGGGCTGGGGCCAACGTCCTGACTTTC,CASSQDSGAGANVLTF
TRBJ2-3,TRBV24-1,TRBD1,-,TGTGCCACCAGTGATCCAGGGGGCGACGGCACAGATACGCAGTATTTT,CATSDPGGDGTDTQYF
TRBJ2-7,TRBV11-3,-,-,TGTGCCAGCAGCCGCGGGGTCGGGGGAGAGCAGTACTTC,CASSRGVGGEQYF
TRBJ2-5,TRBV7-7,-,-,TGTGCCAGCAGCTTAGGGCAGGCTTGGGGCGAGACCCAGTACTTC,CASSLGQAWGETQYF
TRBJ1-4,TRBV27,-,-,TGTGCCAGCAGTGGGTTGAGGCGGGGGGGGGTTGAAAAACTGTTTTTT,CASSGLRRGGVEKLFF
TRBJ1-1,TRBV7-2,-,-,TGTGCCAGCAGCTTCCCAGGGGTGACTGAAGCTTTCTTT,CASSFPGVTEAFF
TRBJ1-1,TRBV18,-,-,TGTGCCAGCTCACCACAGGGGGGGGACACTGAAGCTTTCTTT,CASSPQGGDTEAFF
TRBJ2-5,TRBV7-8,-,-,TGTGCCAGCAGCTTAGAAGTGATCAGGCAGACCCAGTACTTC,CASSLEVIRQTQYF
TRBJ2-1,TRBV9,-,-,TGTGCCAGCAGCGTATGGCGGGATTCCTACAATGAGCAGTTCTTC,CASSVWRDSYNEQFF
TRBJ2-7,TRBV4-1,-,-,TGCGCCAGCAGCCAAGGGTACGAGGGCTACGAGCAGTACTTC,CASSQGYEGYEQYF
TRBJ2-2,TRBV6-2/TRBV6-3,-,-,TGTGCCAGCAGTTACGCCCTACTACGAAGCGACACCGGGGAGCTGTTTTTT,CASSYALLRSDTGELFF
TRBJ2-3,TRBV5-1,-,-,TGCGCCAGCAGCCCCTCGGCGGCAGATACGCAGTATTTT,CASSPSAADTQYF
TRBJ1-2,TRBV4-1,-,-,TGCGCCAGCAGCCAAGAGGTTAACCAAGCCTCGAGTGGCTACACCTTC,CASSQEVNQASSGYTF
TRBJ2-6,TRBV19,-,-,TGTGCCAGTAGTGTCTACGCGACATCTTCTGGGGCCAACGTCCTGACTTTC,CASSVYATSSGANVLTF
TRBJ1-1,TRBV6-6,-,-,TGTGCCAGCAGTTTCGTTAAGAACACTGAAGCTTTCTTT,CASSFVKNTEAFF
TRBJ1-2,TRBV6-2/TRBV6-3,-,-,TGTGCCAGCAGTACGGAGACAGGAGTCCATGGCTACACCTTC,CASSTETGVHGYTF
TRBJ2-3,TRBV9,-,once,TGTGCCAGCGCTCGGAGCACAGATACGCAGTATTTT,CASARSTDTQYF
TRBJ2-2,TRBV14,-,once,TGTGCCAGCAGCTCACGAGGAGGCCCCGGGGAGCTGTTTTTT,CASSSRGGPGELFF
TRBJ2-2,TRBV25-1,TRBD2,-,TGTGCCAGCAGTGAATTCGGGACTAGCTTGACCGGGGAGCTGTTTTTT,CASSEFGTSLTGELFF
TRBJ2-1,TRBV19,-,-,TGTGCCAGTAGTCCGCAGGGTTCCTACAATGAGCAGTTCTTC,CASSPQGSYNEQFF
TRBJ1-6,TRBV9,-,-,TGTGCCAGCAGCAAAGGCGGAGGGTCACCCCTCCACTTT,CASSKGGGSPLHF
TRBJ1-2,TRBV5-4,TRBD1,-,TGTGCCAGCAGCTCCGAGGACAGGGTGTATGAGGCTAACTATGGCTACACCTTC,CASSSEDRVYEANYGYTF
TRBJ2-1,TRBV18,-,-,TGTGCCAGCTCACCGGCGGATCTCTCCTACAATGAGCAGTTCTTC,CASSPADLSYNEQFF
TRBJ1-2,TRBV10-3,TRBD1,-,TGTGCCATCAGGGGGACAGGGGGTGGCTATGGCTACACCTTC,CAIRGTGGGYGYTF
TRBJ2-1,TRBV6-1,TRBD2,-,TGTGCCAGCAGTGAAGCTAGGACTAGCGGGGGGTGGAATGAGCAGTTCTTC,CASSEARTSGGWNEQFF
TRBJ2-7,TRBV21-1,-,-,TGTGCCAGCAGCCAGCGGGACACAGACGAGCAGTACTTC,CASSQRDTDEQYF
TRBJ2-7,TRBV5-5,TRBD1,-,TGTGCCAGCCGCGACAGGGAACGCTACGAGCAGTACTTC,CASRDRERYEQYF
TRBJ2-6,TRBV11-2,-,-,TGTGCCAGCAGCTGGGCTCCGGGACTCGCCGGCTTAGGGGCCAACGTCCTGACTTTC,CASSWAPGLAGLGANVLTF
TRBJ1-5,TRBV2,TRBD1,-,TGTGCCAGCAGAAGGACAGGGGATTACTATAGCAATCAGCCCCAGCATTTT,CASRRTGDYYSNQPQHF
TRBJ1-2,TRBV4-3,-,-,TGCGCCAGCAGCCAACGGGGTGGGCCCGGCTACACCTTC,CASSQRGGPGYTF